This TCR beta chain comes out of a study of cytomegalovirus exposure and HLA in healthy donors listed by TCRdb under 2017. For the wider study: In an earlier analysis of several hundred of the donors, less than 350 Gb of sequence data and 90 million to 130 million unique TCR beta sequences from 180 million or so T cells were reported. An early release covering about 600 HLA-typed donors comprised approximately 290 gigabases of sequencing data and some 79 million unique TCR sequences. Among the 398 genotyped donors, around 81% belonged to the genetic ancestry cluster associated with self-reported Caucasian donors. The study aimed to test whether signatures of past pathogen exposure could be identified by cataloging public T cell receptors. The study profiled the T cell repertoires of approximately 700 subjects by immunosequencing and related them to cytomegalovirus serostatus. Along with the approximately 700-subject first cohort, a separate validation cohort of 120 different subjects was used. To predict cytomegalovirus infection status, the study brought together high-throughput TCR immunosequencing, statistical association of individual TCRs with disease status, and machine learning. A later analysis re-analyzed previously published TCR beta repertoires from roughly 630 donors and added high-resolution HLA genotyping to study TCR occurrence patterns. In the later analysis, no new phenotypic data were used to find candidate immune exposures; instead, reliance was placed on TCR beta sequences and their occurrence across donors. An earlier analysis of some 600 of the donors applied high-throughput TCR beta sequencing to assess whether each TCR beta V gene segment acted as functional or pseudogenic. Donor age, sex, ethnicity and CMV serostatus were collected together with the repertoire data. Genome-wide SNP genotypes for about 65% of the roughly 670 donors were used in a later genetic analysis, which treated that subset as a discovery cohort. Every repertoire in the discovery cohort had been generated on one and the same sequencing platform. HLA typing covered class I and class II loci at four-digit resolution. Typing coverage varied by locus: about 629-640 donors for A, B, C, DRB1 and DQB1; about 520 for DQA1; more than 600 for DPA1; approximately 490 for DPB1. A handful of DR-DQ haplotypes were handled as single units for association and clustering because linkage in the cohort was strong. On average, about 200,000 unique TCR beta nucleotide sequences were sequenced per donor among roughly 430 genotyped donors of the cohort, with roughly 19% of those sequences being non-productive. Points the paper makes about the study in general: According to a later genetic analysis, donors in an Asian-associated ancestry cluster had fewer N-insertions in productive TCRs than the approximately 630-donor mean. Some IMGT-functional V segments, including TRBV6-2 and TRBV6-3, could not be told apart with the 87-base-pair reads, so those segments were excluded. In a later analysis, several top co-occurrence clusters were reported to appear linked to parvovirus B19, influenza, CMV and Epstein-Barr virus. A later analysis associated 16,951 TCR beta sequences with specific HLA alleles at a false discovery rate of 0.05. Cytomegalovirus status was reported to be diagnosed by the classifier with high specificity and sensitivity in both the original and validation cohorts. In a later analysis, HLA-associated TCR beta chains showed more clonal expansion and lower generation probabilities than non-associated chains that were equally common. A later analysis found that TCR association rates varied across HLA loci, with DRB1 alleles showing the most associated TCRs and HLA-C alleles the fewest. Across donors, most TCR sequences were observed very rarely, whereas some public TCRs were present in many individuals. Because counts were too low, under 20 rarely observed V segments, including chromosome 9 orphons, were left out of the earlier analysis of over 550 of the donors. A further reported finding was that TCR beta sequences accurately predicted the HLA-A and HLA-B alleles for most subjects in the first cohort. Linkage disequilibrium might explain the correlated functional status among segregating V segments, but an unknown experimental factor could not be ruled out. In an earlier analysis of some 640 of the donors, most TCR beta V segments were observed in productive rearrangements about 87% or about 30% of the time, broadly matching IMGT annotations. Only TCR beta chains were sequenced in this cohort, and the absence of alpha or paired-chain data limited detectable features. A total of 164 TCR beta chains were listed by the study as associated with cytomegalovirus. A cluster of highly shared sequence variants was judged likely to represent a technical artifact of the sequencing pipeline. A later analysis found that most CMV-associated TCR beta chains appeared HLA-restricted, with HLA associations seemingly driven largely by CMV exposure. Because some donors lacked HLA typing at each locus, the association tests relied only on the typed subset. In a later genetic analysis, a missense DCLRE1C variant was associated with V-gene and J-gene trimming of TCR beta chains, and the association was replicated in an independent cohort. Roughly uniform sequencing depth across donors was assumed in presence/absence analyses, although this assumption may not hold. It was suggested by the authors that the approach could potentially be generalized to other disease states and immunological phenotypes. When HLA alleles, especially DR and DQ, strongly co-occurred, attributing TCR associations to individual alleles was difficult. In vitro tests confirmed that a few of the cytomegalovirus-associated TCR beta chains recognize cytomegalovirus antigens. Immune exposure information for the cohort was limited to CMV serostatus.

Receptors were amplified or captured by the immunoSEQ multiplex PCR assay. The multiplex PCR relied on a mix of 60 forward primers for TCR Vbeta segments and 13 reverse primers for TCR Jbeta segments. A multiplex PCR assay on genomic DNA amplified the CDR3 region of rearranged TCR beta genes. Amplified TCR beta libraries were sequenced as 87-base-pair reads on the Illumina HiSeq System. As for the authors' bioinformatics: A later analysis counted some 80 million unique TCR beta chains across the 670 or so repertoires, and roughly 9.9 million of these chains were shared by at least two donors. To remove PCR and sequencing errors, raw reads were error-corrected and collapsed into unique sequences using a nearest-neighbor algorithm that merged closely related sequences. CDR3 sequences were aligned to IMGT reference sequences to assign V, D and J gene segments. Each retained sequence needed at least a six-nucleotide match to both a V gene segment and a J gene segment. Rearrangements were classified as productive when the CDR3 lacked stop codons and remained in frame with V and J, and all other rearrangements were classified as non-productive. Following IMGT convention, CDR3 was defined as the stretch from the second conserved V-encoded cysteine to the conserved J-encoded phenylalanine. In an earlier analysis of approximately 590 of the donors, sequences lacking an unambiguous match to a single V gene segment were excluded. An earlier analysis of some 610 of the donors called V segments functional above 56.7% productive rearrangements and segregating when the between-donor standard deviation exceeded 5%. To diagnose cytomegalovirus status from the catalog of TCR beta chain sequences, a statistical classification framework was built. In a later analysis, TCR nucleotide sequences were compared against IMGT/GENE-DB human TR gene sequences so that V and J genes could be assigned. The TCRdist pipeline was used in a later analysis to assign CDR3 sequences and most-parsimonious VDJ recombination scenarios. In a later analysis, each TCR beta chain was defined by its CDR3 amino acid sequence together with its V-gene family, and reads lacking a unique V-gene family were excluded. In a later analysis, 450 to 600 highly shared, low-generation-probability nucleotide sequences were removed to address suspected cross-contamination and a sequencing artifact. In a later analysis, a clonal expansion index was calculated for each public chain from normalized within-repertoire ranks of inferred template counts. A later analysis computed generation probabilities with a VDJ recombination model fitted to out-of-frame rearrangements, and checked the results against IGoR. In a later analysis, hypergeometric tests were used to score TCR-TCR, TCR-HLA and TCR-CMV co-occurrence, with a repertoire-size bias correction applied to TCR pairs. A later analysis estimated false discovery rates by permuting HLA or CMV assignments 20 times. A later analysis grouped co-occurring TCRs with DBSCAN, adding TCRdist sequence similarity when clustering within HLA-allele-positive subsets. Repertoires with fewer than 30,000 or more than 120,000 public chains, plus five repertoires with anomalous nucleotide sharing, were excluded from co-occurrence clustering. TCRdb took this table from immuneACCESS and kept in-frame rearrangements with V and J called. Such tables lack part of the clones; where checked against another copy, unresolved V genes explain under half of the gap, and the rest is unexplained. That table is the source of V, J and clone size, and D and trimming were worked out from the DNA. The sample table lists approximately 190,000 clones, about 70% of them with a count of one. The leading ten clones occupy around 1.9% of the sample.

The cohort comprised some 700 healthy bone marrow donors. At the time of sampling, every cohort member was nominally healthy, though immune exposures that went unrecorded were likely present. The donor tested CMV seronegative and was one of the 352 seronegative cohort members. Every donor gave a peripheral blood sample, and the peripheral blood mononuclear cells from that sample were used for TCR beta sequencing. The Qiagen DNeasy Blood Extraction Kit was used to extract genomic DNA from the blood cell samples. Inclusive of the bounding cysteine and phenylalanine, the CDR3 is 12 residues long. Only the CDR3 part of the read is kept: 36 bases, read in frame from the first base. V was cut back by 11 bases and J by 2 bases, leaving a gap of 10 bases between them. The germline V gene encodes CDR1 SEHNR and CDR2 FQNEAQ (reference sequence). As regards this clone: Its antigen is currently not known. Within one base of it there is no much larger clone, and no base qualities were kept.

The sequence came from a woman in her 30s in good health and CMV-seronegative. The chain joins TRBV7-9 to TRBJ1-3, with the D gene uncertain. Sequenced input: PBMCs. The DNA is as follows: TGTGCCTCCCGGGGAGCTGGAAACACCATATATTTT. The translation is CASRGAGNTIYF.